The next 12 T cell receptor beta chains were all read from a single sample in a study of cytomegalovirus exposure and HLA in healthy donors. PCR employed 60 Vbeta and 13 Jbeta primers. Clones were sequenced by immunoSEQ multiplex PCR, and TCRdb holds only the in-frame ones, with some missing. The sample lists 170,000 or so clones; roughly 82% were seen once. The source material was PBMCs. These receptors were obtained from a man aged 50 to 59 in good health and CMV-seropositive.

In its sample, this clone was seen a few times. The J gene is TRBJ2-5, the V gene TRBV10-3, with TRBD2 as a possible D gene (6 bases). In germline, CDR1 is ENHRY, CDR2 SYGVKD. This CDR3 has 15 residues. Trimming pared 4 bases from V and 1 base from J, leaving 13 bases between. Here the CDR3 reads CAISVRGPGQETQYF. DNA of the CDR3: TGTGCCATCAGTGTGCGGGGCCCTGGCCAAGAGACCCAGTACTTC.

The rearrangement uses TRBV5-1 and TRBJ2-2; TRBD2 matches at 9 bases. V dropped 6 bases and J dropped 6; count of bases not matched to a gene: 15. Germline V CDR1 and CDR2: SGHRS, YFSETQ. The CDR3 covers 17 residues. The CDR3 DNA is TGCGCCAGCACCTTTCGTCCGGGACTAGCTCTGTCCGGGGAGCTGTTTTTT. It is translated as CASTFRPGLALSGELFF.

The chain recombines TRBV5-1 with TRBJ2-2; 12 bases align to TRBD2. The ends lost 4 bases at V and 2 bases at J; junction bases unmatched: 6. The CDR3 spans 17 residues. Germline V gene data show CDR1 as SGHRS and CDR2 as YFSETQ. CDR3 region: CASSPRTSGANTGELFF. As DNA, the CDR3 is TGCGCCAGCAGCCCCCGGACTAGCGGGGCTAACACCGGGGAGCTGTTTTTT.

The V call is TRBV19, the J call TRBJ2-2; TRBD1 is a possible D gene (5 bases). The germline V gene encodes CDR1 LNHDA and CDR2 SQIVND (reference sequence). Trimming cost V 3 bases and J 3 bases, with 14 bases left between them. The CDR3 is 16 residues long. The CDR3: CASSMPQGMDTGELFF. CDR3 nucleotide sequence: TGTGCCAGTAGTATGCCCCAGGGTATGGACACCGGGGAGCTGTTTTTT.

The rearrangement uses TRBV6-6 and TRBJ2-5, with a weak D call TRBD2 (7 bases). Trimming left V 8 bases short and J 3 bases short, with 19 bases between. There are 15 residues in the CDR3. Germline V CDR1 and CDR2: MNHNY, SVGAGI (reference sequence). CDR3 sequence: CASSGLQGLKETQYF. The CDR3 nucleotides read TGTGCCAGCTCGGGACTACAGGGTCTTAAAGAGACCCAGTACTTC.

The chain recombines TRBV19 with TRBJ2-7; tentative D call: TRBD1 (5 bases). Per germline, CDR1 LNHDA and CDR2 SQIVND (reference sequence). The ends were cut back, 6 bases at V and 0 bases at J, with 18 bases in the middle. The CDR3 contains 16 residues. The CDR3: CASSGYRQGFSYEQYF. The CDR3, as DNA: TGTGCCAGTAGCGGCTACCGGCAGGGCTTCTCCTACGAGCAGTACTTC. Filled out from reference TRBV19 and TRBJ2-7, the complete variable domain reads DGGITQSPKYLFRKEGQNVTLSCEQNLNHDAMYWYRQDPGQGLRLIYYSQIVNDFQKGDIAEGYSVSREKKESFPLTVTSAQKNPTAFYLCASSGYRQGFSYEQYFGPGTRLTVT.

The chain joins TRBV2 to TRBJ2-3; TRBD2 aligns across 13 bases. The germline V gene has CDR1 SNHLY and CDR2 FYNNEI. This CDR3 is built from 15 residues. With V trimmed by 6 bases and J by 8 bases, 8 bases remained unmatched. CDR3 DNA sequence: TGTGCCAGCAGCTTGGGACTAGCGGGGCGAGGTACGCAGTATTTT. This encodes CASSLGLAGRGTQYF.

This clone was found once. This chain joins TRBV7-2 and TRBJ2-7; D unclear. CDR3 size: 13 residues. With 4 bases removed from V and 3 bases from J, the gap between germline ends came to 10 bases. The germline CDR1 and CDR2 sequences are SGHTA and FQGNSA. The DNA for the CDR3 is TGTGCCAGCAGCTCGTGGGCTAACTACGAGCAGTACTTC. Encoded protein: CASSSWANYEQYF.

On this clone itself: A junction end diverges from the germline sequence, so it may reflect a read error. The chain joins TRBV7-9 to TRBJ1-1, with 7 bases matching TRBD1. The CDR3 is 14 residues long. CDR1 and CDR2 (germline): SEHNR, FQNEAQ (reference sequence). The CDR3 DNA reads TGTTCCAGCAGCTTAGCAGGGGGGAACACTGAAGCTTTCTTT. Encoded protein: CSSSLAGGNTEAFF.

The chain uses TRBV19 and TRBJ2-1; 9 bases are a match to TRBD2. The germline CDR1 and CDR2 sequences are LNHDA and SQIVND (reference sequence). The CDR3 extends over 13 amino acids. J was trimmed by 4 bases and V by 8 bases; bases with no gene match: 3. The CDR3 here is CASSLAGYNEQFF. DNA of the CDR3: TGTGCCAGTTCCCTAGCGGGGTACAATGAGCAGTTCTTC.

This clone was detected ten times or more. This CDR3 reads CASRTGGGGDTEAFF. The CDR3 coding sequence is TGCGCCAGCAGGACAGGAGGAGGTGGGGACACTGAAGCTTTCTTT. J is TRBJ1-1 and V is TRBV5-1; TRBD1 is a possible D gene (6 bases). V lost 5 bases to trimming and J lost 3 bases, with 17 bases between them. The CDR3 has 15 amino acids. CDR1 SGHRS and CDR2 YFSETQ come from the germline V gene.

The rearrangement joins TRBV6-5 to TRBJ2-1, with 8 bases that match TRBD2. The V gene end was trimmed by 2 bases and the J gene end by 7 bases; junction bases not matched to a gene: 7. The CDR3 has 15 residues. Germline V gene sequence: CDR1 MNHEY, CDR2 SVGAGI. CDR3 nucleotide sequence: TGTGCCAGCAGTTACCAAGGGGGACTAGGGAATGAGCAGTTCTTC. It specifies CASSYQGGLGNEQFF.